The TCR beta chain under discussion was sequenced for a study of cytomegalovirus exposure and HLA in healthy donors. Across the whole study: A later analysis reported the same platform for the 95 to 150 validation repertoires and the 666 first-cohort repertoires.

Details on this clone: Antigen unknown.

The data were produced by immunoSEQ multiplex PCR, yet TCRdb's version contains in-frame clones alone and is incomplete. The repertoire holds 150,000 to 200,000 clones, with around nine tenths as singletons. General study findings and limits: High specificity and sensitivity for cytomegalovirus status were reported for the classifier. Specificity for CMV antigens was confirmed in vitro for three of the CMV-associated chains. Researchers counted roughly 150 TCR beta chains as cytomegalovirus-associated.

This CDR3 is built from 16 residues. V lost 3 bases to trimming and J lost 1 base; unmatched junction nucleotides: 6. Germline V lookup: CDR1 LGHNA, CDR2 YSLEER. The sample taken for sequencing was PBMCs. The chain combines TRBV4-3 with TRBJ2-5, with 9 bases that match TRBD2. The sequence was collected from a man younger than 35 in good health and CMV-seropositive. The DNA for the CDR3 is TGCGCCAGCAGCCACTTCAAGACTAGCGGCCAAGAGACCCAGTACTTC. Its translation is CASSHFKTSGQETQYF.